These 13 T cell receptor beta chains were sequenced from one sample in a study of naive and memory T cell subsets. Findings of the study overall: A few larger clonotypes appeared in naive repertoires, especially CD8, possibly memory cells re-expressing CD45RA.

What these receptors recognize is not known. An equimolar mix of two oligonucleotides served as the beta constant-region primer for TRBC1 and TRBC2. Ligated cDNA was amplified by four rounds of PCR with nested alpha and beta constant-region primers and SP2. TCRdb itself ran the UMI-ligation and nested PCR reads through MiXCR, one entry per CDR3 protein. Among some 110,000 distinct CDR3 sequences listed, around 13% were seen once. The sample consisted of naive CD8+ T cells from blood. These receptor sequences come from a human donor in good health.

This clonotype appeared a few times. The chain has TRBV7-2 and TRBJ1-2, with 7 bases identical to TRBD1. Germline V gives CDR1 SGHTA, CDR2 FQGNSA. The CDR3 runs to 15 residues. V gave up 5 bases and J gave up 3 bases; unmatched junction bases: 9. The DNA of the CDR3 is TGTGCCAGCAGCCGAGACAGGGAAATCTACTATGGCTACACCTTC. Its protein product is CASSRDREIYYGYTF.

Ten or more counts support this clonotype. This rearrangement joins TRBV23-1 to TRBJ1-5; TRBD1 might be the D (5 bases). TRBV23-1 is an ORF, with its function uncertain. With 4 bases removed from V and 3 bases from J, the gap between germline ends came to 16 bases. This CDR3 has 16 amino acids. CDR3 in DNA: TGCGCCAGCAGTCGTTGCCCGGGAGGACACAATCAGCCCCAGCATTTT. Translated: CASSRCPGGHNQPQHF.

V is TRBV20-1 and J is TRBJ2-7; D unclear. Germline V gives CDR1 DFQATT, CDR2 SNEGSKA (reference sequence). With 2 bases removed from V and 2 bases from J, the gap between germline ends came to 7 bases. The CDR3 runs 12 residues. Here the CDR3 reads CSARSETYEQYF. The CDR3 nucleotides read TGCAGTGCTAGATCGGAGACCTACGAGCAGTACTTC.

This clonotype was seen many times. The chain uses TRBV6-5 and TRBJ2-7; 9 bases match TRBD1. The length of the CDR3 is 15 residues. Germline values: CDR1 MNHEY, CDR2 SVGAGI. The trim removed 5 bases at V and 6 bases at J, leaving 11 bases unmatched. CDR3 sequence reads: CASSDEPGQGREQYF. The CDR3 nucleotides read TGTGCCAGCAGTGACGAGCCGGGACAGGGCCGCGAGCAGTACTTC.

The chain couples TRBV24-1 to TRBJ1-2; weak D call: TRBD1 (6 bases). Looked up from germline, CDR1 is KGHDR and CDR2 is SFDVKD. Trimming took 4 bases from V and 4 from J, leaving 12 bases between them. The CDR3 runs 14 residues. The CDR3 region has the DNA TGTGCCACCAGTGACGCCGGGACAACCTATGGCTACACCTTC. The encoded protein is CATSDAGTTYGYTF.

The chain joins TRBV6-5 to TRBJ2-7; 8 bases are shared with TRBD1. This CDR3 contains 14 residues. V dropped 0 bases and J dropped 2; count of bases not matched to a gene: 0. Per the germline V gene, CDR1 is MNHEY and CDR2 is SVGAGI. This chain's CDR3 is CASSYSDRAYEQYF. In DNA, the CDR3 is TGTGCCAGCAGTTACTCGGACAGGGCCTACGAGCAGTACTTC.

This clonotype was seen more than once but under ten times. CDR3 nucleotide sequence: TGTGCCAGCAGCTCCGCTCTTGCAACTAATGAAAAACTGTTTTTT. This sequence encodes CASSSALATNEKLFF. The chain uses TRBV6-2 or TRBV6-3 and TRBJ1-4; no definite D call. V shed 6 bases and J shed 0 bases, with 11 bases lying between them. The CDR3 length is 15 residues. In germline, CDR1 is MNHEY, CDR2 SVGEGT.

Only a few counts were recorded for this clonotype. This sequence joins TRBV4-3 and TRBJ1-1; D is ambiguous. CDR1 LGHNA and CDR2 YSLEER come from the germline V gene. The V and J ends lost 2 bases and 1 base respectively, with 5 bases between them. The CDR3 is 13 amino acids. The CDR3 region is CASSQYQNTEAFF. In DNA form, the CDR3 reads TGCGCCAGCAGCCAATACCAGAACACTGAAGCTTTCTTT.

This clonotype was seen a handful of times. This chain connects TRBV20-1 to TRBJ2-5; 10 bases match TRBD2. There are 15 residues in the CDR3. Germline V gene lookup returns CDR1 DFQATT and CDR2 SNEGSKA (reference sequence). Trimming cost V 3 bases and J 5 bases; bases outside gene matches: 9. This chain's CDR3 is CSASISGGYLETQYF. The DNA of the CDR3 is TGCAGTGCTAGTATTAGCGGGGGGTACTTGGAGACCCAGTACTTC.

The sample holds many counts of this clonotype. One junction end disagrees with the germline gene, perhaps due to a read error. The rearrangement uses TRBV20-1 and TRBJ2-1, with D possibly TRBD2 on 6 matching bases. CDR1 and CDR2 (germline): DFQATT, SNEGSKA (reference sequence). The CDR3 is made up of 14 amino acids. CDR3 nucleotide sequence: TGCAGTACTAGAGGACTAAGTGGTGACAATGAGCAGTTCTTC. Translating gives CSTRGLSGDNEQFF.

This clonotype was seen more than once but under ten times. V is TRBV4-3 and J is TRBJ2-1; 8 bases map to TRBD2. The CDR3 spans 17 residues. V shed 0 bases and J 4 bases; nucleotides not matched to a gene: 8. In germline, CDR1 is LGHNA, CDR2 YSLEER. The CDR3 DNA follows: TGCGCCAGCAGCCAAGATCACAAAGCGGGAGCTTACAATGAGCAGTTCTTC. It yields the protein CASSQDHKAGAYNEQFF.

The sample holds a few counts of this clonotype. V and J are TRBV24-1 and TRBJ1-4; no firm D call. This CDR3 is built from 14 residues. Germline CDR1 and CDR2: KGHDR and SFDVKD. V lost 4 bases and J lost 0, with 5 bases in between. CDR3 in DNA: TGTGCCACCAGTGACGCCGCAACTAATGAAAAACTGTTTTTT. Its protein product is CATSDAATNEKLFF.

CDR3 DNA: TGTGCCAGCAGCTCAAACGGGGGGGGCCTCCTCACAGATACGCAGTATTTT. Encoded protein: CASSSNGGGLLTDTQYF. The chain joins TRBV13 to TRBJ2-3; TRBD2 matches at 8 bases. Germline CDR1 and CDR2: PRHDT and FYEKMQ (reference sequence). This CDR3 contains 17 residues. V trimming: 4 bases; J trimming: 2 bases; junction bases outside the gene matches: 11. Drawing the rest from reference TRBV13 and TRBJ2-3, the complete variable domain is AAGVIQSPRHLIKEKRETATLKCYPIPRHDTVYWYQQGPGQDPQFLISFYEKMQSDKGSIPDRFSAQQFSDYHSELNMSSLELGDSALYFCASSSNGGGLLTDTQYFGPGTRLTVL.